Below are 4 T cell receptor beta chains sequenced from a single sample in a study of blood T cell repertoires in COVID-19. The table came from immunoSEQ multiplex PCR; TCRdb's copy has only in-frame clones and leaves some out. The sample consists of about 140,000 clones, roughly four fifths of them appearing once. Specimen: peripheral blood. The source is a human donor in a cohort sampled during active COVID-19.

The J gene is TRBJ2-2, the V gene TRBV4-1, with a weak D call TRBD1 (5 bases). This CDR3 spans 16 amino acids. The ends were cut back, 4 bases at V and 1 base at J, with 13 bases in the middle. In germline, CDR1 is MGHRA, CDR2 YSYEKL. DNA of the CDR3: TGCGCCAGCAGCCCGAGACAGAGCATGAACACCGGGGAGCTGTTTTTT. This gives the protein CASSPRQSMNTGELFF.

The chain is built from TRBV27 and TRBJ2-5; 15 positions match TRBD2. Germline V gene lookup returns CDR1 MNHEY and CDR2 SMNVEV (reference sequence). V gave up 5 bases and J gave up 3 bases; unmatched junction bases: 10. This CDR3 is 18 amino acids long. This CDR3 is CASSTPGLAGGWKETQYF. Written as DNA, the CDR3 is TGTGCCAGCAGTACCCCGGGACTAGCGGGGGGCTGGAAAGAGACCCAGTACTTC.

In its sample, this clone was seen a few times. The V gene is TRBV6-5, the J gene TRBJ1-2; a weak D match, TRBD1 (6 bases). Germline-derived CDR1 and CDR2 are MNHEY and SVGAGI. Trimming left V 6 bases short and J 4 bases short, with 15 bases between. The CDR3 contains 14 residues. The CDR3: CASRLGGTIYGYTF. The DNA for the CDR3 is TGTGCCAGCAGGCTAGGGGGTACCATCTATGGCTACACCTTC.

CDR3 bases: TGCGCCAGCACCCTATCGGCGGGGGCGAACAATGAGCAGTTCTTC. It encodes CASTLSAGANNEQFF. The chain recombines TRBV5-1 with TRBJ2-1, with D perhaps TRBD2 (7 bases). Trimming removed 6 bases at V and 5 bases at J, with 18 bases between. The length of the CDR3 is 15 residues. Germline V CDR1 and CDR2: SGHRS, YFSETQ.